This T cell receptor beta chain was obtained from a study of shared clonotypes between healthy human individuals. On this clone: What it binds is unknown.

The protocol was immunoSEQ multiplex PCR, while the TCRdb copy is restricted to in-frame clones and leaves out a portion. The sample includes under 2,500,000 clones, approximately 96% of them seen just once. The germline V and J ends were trimmed by 5 bases and 7 bases, with 11 bases remaining between them. The CDR3 is 13 amino acids. The V gene's germline CDR1 is SEHNR and CDR2 FQNEAQ (reference sequence). Findings and limits, study-wide: Sequencing depth was a factor that was expected to affect clonotype sharing among donors.

The gene calls are TRBV7-9 and TRBJ1-4, with D perhaps TRBD1 (6 bases). Input material: naive CD4+ T cells sorted from blood. The subset denotes: CD45RA+ positively selected. The receptor was derived from a young man in good health. The CDR3 region has the DNA TGTGCCAGCAGCCGGGGGGCGGCTGAAAAACTGTTTTTT. It specifies CASSRGAAEKLFF.